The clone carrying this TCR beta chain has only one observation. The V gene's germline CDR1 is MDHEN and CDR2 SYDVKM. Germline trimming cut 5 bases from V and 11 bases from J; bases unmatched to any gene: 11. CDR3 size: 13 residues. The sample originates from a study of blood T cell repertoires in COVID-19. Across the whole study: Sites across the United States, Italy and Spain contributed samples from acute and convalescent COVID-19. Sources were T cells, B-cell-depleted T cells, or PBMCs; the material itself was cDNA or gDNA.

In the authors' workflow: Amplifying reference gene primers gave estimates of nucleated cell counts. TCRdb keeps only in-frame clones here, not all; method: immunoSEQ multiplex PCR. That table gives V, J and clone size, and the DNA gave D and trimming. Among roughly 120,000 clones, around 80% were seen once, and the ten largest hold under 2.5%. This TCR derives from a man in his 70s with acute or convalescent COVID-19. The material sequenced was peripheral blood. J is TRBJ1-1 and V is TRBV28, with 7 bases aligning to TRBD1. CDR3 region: CASSPTGFLVAFF. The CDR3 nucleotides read TGTGCCAGCAGTCCGACAGGGTTTTTGGTGGCTTTCTTT.